A single sample is the source of the 16 T cell receptor beta chains below, sequenced in a study of cytomegalovirus exposure and HLA in healthy donors. Primers: 60 Vbeta forward and 13 Jbeta reverse. This table comes from immunoSEQ multiplex PCR, and its TCRdb copy is limited to in-frame clones, with some not included. The data hold 150,000 to 200,000 clones, with 79% observed a single time. The material sequenced was PBMCs. These receptors were collected from a woman aged 30 to 39 in good health and CMV-seropositive.

V gene TRBV6-1 combines with J gene TRBJ2-3, with a tentative D call TRBD2 (6 bases). This CDR3 has 16 amino acids. Trimming shortened V by 4 bases and J by 3 bases, and 17 bases separated the two germline ends. CDR1 MNHNS and CDR2 SASEGT come from the germline V gene. The CDR3 nucleotides read TGTGCCAGCAGTGGTGGGGCGCGGAGGGTAACAGATACGCAGTATTTT. This gives the protein CASSGGARRVTDTQYF.

The chain employs TRBV27 and TRBJ2-1; a weak D match, TRBD2 (6 bases). The germline CDR1 and CDR2 sequences are MNHEY and SMNVEV (reference sequence). There are 18 residues in the CDR3. V was clipped by 0 bases and J by 3 bases, with 18 bases between them. The CDR3 DNA sequence: TGTGCCAGCAGTTTATCCCAGGGTAGCGGAGCCTACTACAATGAGCAGTTCTTC. Translating gives CASSLSQGSGAYYNEQFF.

This sequence joins TRBV7-2 and TRBJ1-1; 9 bases line up with TRBD1. CDR3 length equals 14 residues. V was clipped by 5 bases and J by 7 bases; unmatched bases: 8. Looked up from germline, CDR1 is SGHTA and CDR2 is FQGNSA. Written as DNA, the CDR3 is TGTGCCAGCAGCGTAGTTGGACAGGGGAATGAAGCTTTCTTT. Translation gives CASSVVGQGNEAFF.

V and J are TRBV7-2 and TRBJ2-1, with unresolved D. Germline values: CDR1 SGHTA, CDR2 FQGNSA. The V end lost 5 bases, the J end lost 4 bases, and 6 bases lay between the germline ends. The CDR3 totals 12 residues. The CDR3 reads CASSHRYNEQFF. CDR3 coding DNA: TGTGCCAGCAGCCACAGATACAATGAGCAGTTCTTC.

This sequence joins TRBV9 and TRBJ2-2; D perhaps matches TRBD1 (6 bases). CDR3 size: 15 residues. Trimming removed 3 bases at V and 7 bases at J, with 16 bases between. Germline V gene data show CDR1 as SGDLS and CDR2 as YYNGEE. As DNA, the CDR3 is TGTGCCAGCAGCGAGGGTGGGGGCCTCGGCGGGGAGCTGTTTTTT. Its protein is CASSEGGGLGGELFF.

The chain joins TRBV4-3 to TRBJ2-7; weak D call: TRBD1 (5 bases). This CDR3 region has 14 residues. The V end lost 0 bases, the J end lost 2 bases, and 8 bases lay between the germline ends. CDR1 and CDR2 (germline): LGHNA, YSLEER. The CDR3 DNA follows: TGCGCCAGCAGCCAAGATCAGGGTACCTACGAGCAGTACTTC. This gives the protein CASSQDQGTYEQYF.

The rearrangement joins TRBV27 to TRBJ1-4; 12 bases align to TRBD1. Germline V gene data show CDR1 as MNHEY and CDR2 as SMNVEV (reference sequence). The CDR3 runs 18 residues. The V gene end was trimmed by 3 bases and the J gene end by 1 base; junction bases not matched to a gene: 6. CDR3 coding DNA: TGTGCCAGCAGTTTCCGGGACAGGGGGCGGGGAACTAATGAAAAACTGTTTTTT. It translates to CASSFRDRGRGTNEKLFF.

This chain's CDR3 is CASSRTGEWTGELFF. The CDR3 coding sequence is TGTGCCAGTAGCAGGACAGGGGAATGGACCGGGGAGCTGTTTTTT. The chain has TRBV19 and TRBJ2-2, with 9 bases fitting TRBD1. The CDR3 is 15 amino acids. From germline, CDR1 is LNHDA and CDR2 SQIVND (reference sequence). V shed 6 bases and J 5 bases; nucleotides not matched to a gene: 7.

V usage is TRBV27 and J usage is TRBJ2-7; 8 bases map to TRBD2. The CDR3 contains 14 residues. The germline V gene has CDR1 MNHEY and CDR2 SMNVEV (reference sequence). Trimming removed 6 bases from V and 3 bases from J; junction bases left unmatched: 7. The DNA of the CDR3 is TGTGCCAGCAGCCTACTCAGCGGGAGCTACGAGCAGTACTTC. It translates to CASSLLSGSYEQYF.

This chain joins TRBV9 and TRBJ1-2, with D unresolved. The V gene's germline CDR1 is SGDLS and CDR2 YYNGEE. Trimming left V 5 bases short and J 4 bases short, with 18 bases between. This CDR3 is 15 amino acids long. CDR3 DNA sequence: TGTGCCAGCAGTCGTAGCGGAGGGCCCGTCTATGGCTACACCTTC. Encoded protein: CASSRSGGPVYGYTF.

This clone was counted a single time. This chain uses TRBV5-1 with TRBJ2-1; the match to TRBD2 covers 8 bases. V was pared by 0 bases and J by 4 bases, with 12 bases of the junction left unmatched. Germline-derived CDR1 and CDR2 are SGHRS and YFSETQ. The CDR3 runs 18 residues. The CDR3 nucleotides are TGCGCCAGCAGCTTGGTTAGTAGCGGGGCATCAAAATACAATGAGCAGTTCTTC. Translation: CASSLVSSGASKYNEQFF.

The chain combines TRBV10-3 with TRBJ2-7; TRBD1 matches 9 bases. Unmatched junction bases numbered 6, after V lost 5 bases and J lost 4 bases. From germline, CDR1 is ENHRY and CDR2 SYGVKD. This CDR3 region has 14 residues. CDR3 sequence: CAISSGTGPYEQYF. The CDR3 DNA reads TGTGCCATCAGTTCTGGGACAGGGCCATACGAGCAGTACTTC.

The rearrangement links TRBV5-4 to TRBJ1-1; perhaps TRBD1 as D (5 bases). CDR3 length: 12 residues. V shed 10 bases and J shed 3 bases, with 13 bases lying between them. The germline gives CDR1 SGHNT, CDR2 YYREEE (reference sequence). CDR3 residues: CASPGGDTEAFF. CDR3 DNA: TGTGCCTCACCTGGGGGGGACACTGAAGCTTTCTTT.

J is TRBJ1-4 and V is TRBV30; no reliable D call. V lost 0 bases and J lost 11, with 13 bases in between. The CDR3 runs 13 residues. Germline V gene data show CDR1 as GTSNPN and CDR2 as SVGIG (reference sequence). The CDR3 is CAWSVTGRTKLFF. CDR3 bases: TGTGCCTGGAGTGTAACGGGGAGAACGAAACTGTTTTTT.

This sequence joins TRBV6-6 and TRBJ2-7; 9 nucleotides agree with TRBD1. Germline V CDR1 and CDR2: MNHNY, SVGAGI (reference sequence). V lost 5 bases, J lost 1 base, and 6 bases stayed unmatched. This CDR3 has 15 residues. CDR3 sequence reads: CASSGTGLISYEQYF. CDR3 DNA: TGTGCCAGCAGTGGGACAGGGCTTATATCCTACGAGCAGTACTTC.

The gene calls are TRBV6-1 and TRBJ2-4, with 8 positions matching TRBD2. V lost 2 bases, J lost 3 bases, and 9 bases stayed unmatched. Looked up from germline, CDR1 is MNHNS and CDR2 is SASEGT. This CDR3 region has 17 residues. CDR3: CASSELVLAGRKNIQYF. The CDR3 coding sequence is TGTGCCAGCAGTGAATTGGTCCTAGCGGGCCGCAAAAACATTCAGTACTTC.